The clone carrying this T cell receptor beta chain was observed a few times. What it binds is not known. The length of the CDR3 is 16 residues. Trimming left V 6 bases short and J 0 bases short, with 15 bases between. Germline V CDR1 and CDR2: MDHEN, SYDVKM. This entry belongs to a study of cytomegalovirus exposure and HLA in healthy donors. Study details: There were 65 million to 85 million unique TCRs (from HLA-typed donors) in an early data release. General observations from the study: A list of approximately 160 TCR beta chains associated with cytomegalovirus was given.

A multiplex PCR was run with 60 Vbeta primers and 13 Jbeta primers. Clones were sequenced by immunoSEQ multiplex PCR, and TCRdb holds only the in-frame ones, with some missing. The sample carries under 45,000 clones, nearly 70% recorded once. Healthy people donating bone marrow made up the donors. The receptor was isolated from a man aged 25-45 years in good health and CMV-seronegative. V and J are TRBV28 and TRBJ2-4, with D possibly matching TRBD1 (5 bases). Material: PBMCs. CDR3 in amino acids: CASSALTELAKNIQYF. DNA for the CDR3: TGTGCCAGCAGCGCTTTGACAGAGCTAGCCAAAAACATTCAGTACTTC.